The clone carrying this TCR beta chain appeared a few times. This CDR3 is built from 13 residues. The V gene's germline CDR1 is LNHDA and CDR2 SQIVND (reference sequence). Trimming pared 5 bases from V and 5 bases from J, leaving 12 bases between. The assay was immunoSEQ multiplex PCR, and TCRdb's table has in-frame clones only and misses some. Among about 41,000 clones, approximately 78% were seen once, and the ten largest hold 2.6%. The source of the sample is a study of OX40 agonist ivuxolimab in advanced cancers. Study overall: Three patients got partial responses; one had hepatocellular carcinoma and two had cutaneous melanoma.

The receptor's source is an adult with an advanced solid tumor such as melanoma, head and neck, liver or kidney cancer. The chain recombines TRBV19 with TRBJ1-2, with no clear D. Source: CD4+ or CD8+ T cells sorted from blood, taken in a trial of the OX40 agonist ivuxolimab. The CDR3 DNA reads as TGTGCCAGTAGTGTCACAGCCTATTATGGCTACACCTTC. Translating gives CASSVTAYYGYTF.